This T cell receptor (beta chain) stems from a study of human T cells and chemical hapten exposure (dated by TCRdb to the early 2020s). As for the study more broadly: For sensitization, 2% DPC in acetone was applied to a roughly 2 cm by roughly 2 cm area of upper inner arm skin. Patients additionally received weekly therapeutic DPC doses to the scalp throughout the approximately 24-week study period. Patch testing was done on the upper back using Finn chambers containing 0.01% DPC, and results were scored after 6 days according to International Contact Dermatitis Research Group standards. Alopecia areata with under or over 50% scalp involvement, alopecia totalis and alopecia universalis were represented in the patient cohort, which was mostly female. Libraries were combined into a pool for sequencing, and differences in TCR yield between samples came mainly from small differences in library volumes within the pool. The study tracked peripheral blood TCR repertoire changes in vivo during primary and secondary sensitization to the hapten diphenylcyclopropenone (DPC) in alopecia patients. Blood samples were taken from patients before sensitization (week 0) and at 2, 6 and about 24 weeks after DPC sensitization. Blood for TCR sequencing was provided by twenty-nine alopecia patients at one to four time points (pre-sensitization, 2, 6 and 24 weeks). Overall study results and their limits: After repeated subsampling, changes were observed in the strength of the expansion versus patch-test correlation and in the threshold at which the correlation became significant. Expanded TCRs formed significantly more large CDR3 similarity clusters than pre-sensitization or healthy control sets, consistent with antigen-driven responses. A positive correlation was found between the number of PT1 expanded TCRs and patch test score, with significance reached at thresholds 8, 16 and 32 but not 4. All patients had alopecia, a presumed autoimmune disease, so their immune response might differ from that of healthy individuals. DPC sensitization did not change the number of TCRs with a frequency above 1 in 1000, and there was no evidence of changes in global repertoire structure.

The sample's time point label, decoded: patch test 1, 2 weeks after DPC sensitization. According to the study, the label for this sample's treatment or condition signals: therapeutic diphenylcyclopropenone sensitization with weekly scalp DPC. At every patch-test visit, the blood draw took place before the patch test was put on. To be eligible, patients had to be aged 18 to 70, diagnosed with alopecia and judged suitable for DPC therapy, while pregnant patients were excluded. Total RNA was extracted from unfractionated whole blood collected in Tempus Blood RNA tubes. Based on the germline V gene (reference sequence), the CDR1 and CDR2 sequences are SEHNR and FQNEAQ. The CDR3 runs 13 amino acids, cysteine and phenylalanine included. Just the 39-base CDR3 DNA is kept, in frame starting at base 1. Library preparation was by RACE. The sequencing machine was a NextSeq 500. Library preparation attached unique molecular identifiers to individual cDNA molecules for quantitative, reproducible TCR counting. For every blood RNA sample, sequencing covered both the TCR alpha and TCR beta chains. The paper's data handling went like this. Samples had a median of about 90,000 TCRs, with a range from about 23,224 to 750,000. The Decombinator software suite was used to annotate V, J and CDR3 in the TCR reads. Every sample was subsampled to the same number of TCRs (28,000) for the PS versus PT1 abundance plots. TCRs were defined as expanded if absent before sensitization and observed at least eight times at the 2-week time point. TCRdb took the public reads, trimmed them with fastp at Q25, ran MiXCR for clone calling and kept in-frame beta chains. Rows merge per CDR3 protein into single entries with the most common DNA and genes. TCRdb assigned the V and J calls; the authors' analysis was not used. The sample contains about 120,000 distinct CDR3 sequences, roughly 15% of them found a single time. The top ten clones comprise around 0.99% of the sample.

This clonotype has only a few counts. Its cognate antigen has yet to be identified. One end of the junction fails to match germline, which may point to a read error. The specimen comprised whole blood, sampled in connection with sensitization to the hapten diphenylcyclopropenone (DPC). The source of this sequence is a man aged 18 to 30 with alopecia areata. Some clones in this sample may be carry-over from other donors' samples. This chain joins TRBV7-9 to TRBJ1-5; TRBD1 is a weak D gene call, 6 bases matching. The bases read TGTGCCACCAGCCCAGACAGGACTCAGCCCCAGCATTTT. It specifies CATSPDRTQPQHF.